This T cell receptor beta chain was sequenced for a study of T cell responses to AZD1222 COVID-19 vaccine. General study findings and limits: Donors skewed white British and female; clonal diversity was possibly underestimated. Spike-specific TCR breadth and depth were elevated following two AZD1222 doses. Regions 160-218 and 743-854 dominated among vaccine-associated CD4 TCRs spanning spike. In all cases, repertoires were sampled only after the peak T cell response.

In germline, CDR1 is SGHAT, CDR2 FQNNGV. The CDR3 extends over 12 amino acids. V was pared by 6 bases and J by 7 bases, with 10 bases between. Produced via immunoSEQ multiplex PCR; TCRdb's table is partial and in-frame only. The table has 75,000 to 85,000 clones, about nine tenths seen once. Worth noting for this clone: What it binds is not known.

The TCR was taken from an adult who received the AZD1222 COVID-19 vaccine. The genes are TRBV11-2 and TRBJ2-1; no definite D call. The material sequenced was peripheral blood, taken 28 days after the second AZD1222 dose. In DNA form, the CDR3 reads TGTGCCAGCAGGGGTAGGGCAAATGAGCAGTTCTTC. Its translation is CASRGRANEQFF.